These 24 T cell receptor beta chains were sequenced from one sample in a study of T cell changes during pregnancy in multiple sclerosis. This table comes from immunoSEQ multiplex PCR, and its TCRdb copy is limited to in-frame clones, with some not included. Here the sample spans 95,000 to 100,000 clones, about 91% being singletons. Sequenced material: peripheral blood, taken after pregnancy. The receptor set was obtained from a female donor in good health, enrolled as a control in a pregnancy study.

CDR3 DNA: TGTGCCAGCACTGTGACACCGAATTCTGAAGCTTTCTTT. Its protein is CASTVTPNSEAFF. This sequence joins TRBV27 and TRBJ1-1, with D unresolved. The V gene's germline CDR1 is MNHEY and CDR2 SMNVEV (reference sequence). The CDR3 covers 13 residues. The ends were cut back, 7 bases at V and 6 bases at J, with 15 bases in the middle.

This chain joins TRBV4-2 and TRBJ2-3; 10 nucleotides line up with TRBD2. Trimming cost V 4 bases and J 6 bases; bases outside gene matches: 10. This CDR3 is built from 16 residues. CDR1 and CDR2 from the germline V gene are LGHNA and YNFKEQ. In DNA form, the CDR3 reads TGTGCCAGCAGCCCCAGTCTAGCGGGGGCCGGGGATACGCAGTATTTT. It codes for CASSPSLAGAGDTQYF.

This clone came up once. This chain links TRBV27 with TRBJ2-1; 10 nucleotides agree with TRBD2. V was clipped by 8 bases and J by 3 bases; unmatched bases: 4. Germline V gene data show CDR1 as MNHEY and CDR2 as SMNVEV (reference sequence). The CDR3 covers 14 residues. The CDR3 nucleotides read TGTGCCAGCGGTAGCGGGAGGCTCTACAATGAGCAGTTCTTC. It specifies CASGSGRLYNEQFF.

This clone appeared a single time. J is TRBJ2-1 and V is TRBV4-2, with 10 nucleotides matching TRBD2. Trimming at V came to 4 bases and at J to 3 bases, leaving 3 bases not matched to a gene. The CDR3 loop spans 15 amino acids. CDR1 and CDR2 (germline): LGHNA, YNFKEQ. The CDR3, as DNA: TGTGCCAGCAGCCCCGGACTAGCGGACTACAATGAGCAGTTCTTC. Amino acids: CASSPGLADYNEQFF.

The chain has TRBV6-5 and TRBJ1-5; D gene unclear. The V gene's germline CDR1 is MNHEY and CDR2 SVGAGI. This CDR3 is built from 15 residues. V was trimmed by 6 bases and J by 6 bases, leaving 18 bases between them. DNA for the CDR3: TGTGCCAGCAGGCACGGACGGGTCCGGGGTCAGCCCCAGCATTTT. Its translation is CASRHGRVRGQPQHF.

This clone appeared once. The CDR3 protein is CASGGAEAPNEKLFF. CDR3 bases: TGTGCCAGCGGGGGGGCGGAGGCCCCTAATGAAAAACTGTTTTTT. This sequence joins TRBV2 and TRBJ1-4, with D possibly TRBD1 on 6 matching bases. Germline values: CDR1 SNHLY, CDR2 FYNNEI. The CDR3 contains 15 residues. V lost 8 bases to trimming and J lost 3 bases, with 16 bases between them.

The J gene is TRBJ1-1, the V gene TRBV5-1, with D hard to call. The CDR3 runs 11 residues. V dropped 4 bases and J dropped 2 bases, with 3 bases sitting between them. From germline, CDR1 is SGHRS and CDR2 YFSETQ. The CDR3 reads CASSQNTEAFF. The CDR3 DNA sequence: TGCGCCAGCAGCCAAAACACTGAAGCTTTCTTT.

The J gene is TRBJ2-7, the V gene TRBV7-2, with 7 bases fitting TRBD2. Germline V gene sequence: CDR1 SGHTA, CDR2 FQGNSA. Losses at the gene ends were 2 bases for V and 4 bases for J; bases not matched to a gene: 5. The CDR3 runs 14 residues. CDR3 nucleotide sequence: TGTGCCAGCAGCTTACCGGCGGGAGCTTACGAGCAGTACTTC. Translating gives CASSLPAGAYEQYF.

The gene calls are TRBV28 and TRBJ1-5, with 8 bases identical to TRBD1. The V and J ends lost 6 bases and 4 bases, in that order; junction bases with no gene match: 14. The CDR3 has 17 residues. Germline CDR1 is MDHEN and CDR2 is SYDVKM. The chain's CDR3 is CASRNNRGTGSNQPQHF. The CDR3 nucleotides are TGTGCCAGCAGGAACAACCGTGGGACAGGAAGTAATCAGCCCCAGCATTTT.

The chain recombines TRBV12-5 with TRBJ1-1; the D gene is possibly TRBD1 (5 bases). CDR1 LGHNT and CDR2 FRNRAP come from the germline V gene. This CDR3 spans 14 amino acids. V lost 1 base and J lost 3, with 9 bases in between. For the CDR3, the DNA is TGTGCTAGTGGTTTGGCAGGGCGGTACACTGAAGCTTTCTTT. Translating gives CASGLAGRYTEAFF. Looking up the rest from reference TRBV12-5 and TRBJ1-1 gives the full variable domain: DARVTQTPRHKVTEMGQEVTMRCQPILGHNTVFWYRQTMMQGLELLAYFRNRAPLDDSGMPKDRFSAEMPDATLATLKIQPSEPRDSAVYFCASGLAGRYTEAFFGQGTRLTVV.

This chain connects TRBV19 to TRBJ2-7, with 7 nucleotides matching TRBD2. The junction had 1 base not matched to a gene; V was cut back by 1 base and J by 1 base. Germline CDR1 and CDR2: LNHDA and SQIVND (reference sequence). This CDR3 spans 14 amino acids. CDR3 sequence reads: CASSIAGGSYEQYF. CDR3 DNA sequence: TGTGCCAGTAGTATAGCGGGGGGTTCCTACGAGCAGTACTTC. Filled out from reference TRBV19 and TRBJ2-7, the complete variable domain reads DGGITQSPKYLFRKEGQNVTLSCEQNLNHDAMYWYRQDPGQGLRLIYYSQIVNDFQKGDIAEGYSVSREKKESFPLTVTSAQKNPTAFYLCASSIAGGSYEQYFGPGTRLTVT.

The CDR3 nucleotides read TGTGCCAGCAGAAGCACCCCAGGGGTTGGTGGCTACACCTTC. Its protein is CASRSTPGVGGYTF. The chain links TRBV5-6 to TRBJ1-2; a possible D gene is TRBD1 (6 bases). CDR3 length: 14 residues. V gave up 5 bases and J gave up 7 bases, with 18 bases separating them. The germline CDR1 and CDR2 sequences are SGHDT and YYEEEE.

The rearrangement joins TRBV19 to TRBJ1-3; 8 nucleotides line up with TRBD1. Germline V CDR1 and CDR2: LNHDA, SQIVND (reference sequence). Trimming took 7 bases from V and 4 from J; bases not matched to a gene: 6. The CDR3 is made up of 14 amino acids. The CDR3 protein is CASKQGAAGNTIYF. The CDR3 nucleotides are TGTGCCAGTAAGCAGGGGGCTGCGGGAAACACCATATATTTT.

J is TRBJ2-5 and V is TRBV2, with a possible D match to TRBD1 (6 bases). The CDR3 sequence is 13 residues long. The V end lost 4 bases, the J end lost 2 bases, and 8 bases lay between the germline ends. Looked up from germline, CDR1 is SNHLY and CDR2 is FYNNEI. The CDR3 DNA reads as TGTGCCAGCAGTGCGACAGGACAAGAGACCCAGTACTTC. Amino acid sequence: CASSATGQETQYF.

Regarding this clone: The sample holds other DNA sequences that translate to the same CDR3. V usage is TRBV18 and J usage is TRBJ2-7; the D gene is possibly TRBD1 (6 bases). This CDR3 spans 16 amino acids. Germline V gene data show CDR1 as KGHSH and CDR2 as LQKENI. V dropped 1 base and J dropped 1 base, with 14 bases sitting between them. As DNA, the CDR3 is TGTGCCAGCTCACCACGGGGGCAGCCACAGTCCTACGAGCAGTACTTC. Its protein product is CASSPRGQPQSYEQYF.

The CDR3 sequence: CASSLVWEDSTDTQYF. The CDR3 DNA sequence: TGTGCCAGCAGCTTGGTCTGGGAGGACAGCACAGATACGCAGTATTTT. The rearrangement links TRBV5-4 to TRBJ2-3, with TRBD2 as a possible D gene (6 bases). There are 16 residues in the CDR3. Per the germline V gene, CDR1 is SGHNT and CDR2 is YYREEE (reference sequence). Trimming left V 0 bases short and J 0 bases short, with 11 bases between. The whole variable domain, filled in from reference TRBV5-4 and TRBJ2-3, reads ETGVTQSPTHLIKTRGQQVTLRCSSQSGHNTVSWYQQALGQGPQFIFQYYREEENGRGNFPPRFSGLQFPNYSSELNVNALELDDSALYLCASSLVWEDSTDTQYFGPGTRLTVL.

The gene calls are TRBV29-1 and TRBJ1-1, with D possibly being TRBD1 (5 bases). Germline V gene lookup returns CDR1 SQVTM and CDR2 ANQGSEA. This CDR3 is built from 15 residues. V lost 6 bases and J lost 1, with 18 bases in between. The CDR3 region has the DNA TGCAGCGTGCGACGTATCATTACAGGGAACACTGAAGCTTTCTTT. Protein product: CSVRRIITGNTEAFF.

The chain combines TRBV15 with TRBJ2-5; 12 bases match TRBD2. CDR3 size: 16 residues. Germline lookup yields CDR1 LNHNV and CDR2 YYDKDF (reference sequence). Germline trimming cut 4 bases from V and 0 bases from J; bases unmatched to any gene: 3. The CDR3 loop reads CATSTGLAGYQETQYF. The CDR3 region has the DNA TGTGCCACCAGCACTGGACTAGCGGGGTACCAAGAGACCCAGTACTTC.

The chain has TRBV6-5 and TRBJ1-5, with D unclear. V lost 7 bases and J lost 11, with 12 bases in between. The CDR3 consists of 11 residues. Germline CDR1 and CDR2: MNHEY and SVGAGI. Here the CDR3 reads CASKERGAQHF. In nucleotides, the CDR3 is TGTGCCAGCAAGGAACGAGGAGCCCAGCATTTT.

The rearrangement uses TRBV2 and TRBJ1-6; 8 positions agree with TRBD1. The CDR3 runs 14 residues. Germline V lookup: CDR1 SNHLY, CDR2 FYNNEI. V lost 9 bases to trimming and J lost 10 bases; unmatched junction nucleotides: 11. The CDR3 DNA is TGTGCCAGTCATGGGGACAGGTCGAGATCACCCCTCCACTTT. It is translated as CASHGDRSRSPLHF.

The gene calls are TRBV6-6 and TRBJ2-7; maybe TRBD1 (6 bases). V dropped 8 bases and J dropped 1 base, with 12 bases sitting between them. This CDR3 region has 13 residues. The germline V gene has CDR1 MNHNY and CDR2 SVGAGI (reference sequence). The CDR3, as DNA: TGTGCCAGCGGCCGGACAGTTTCCTACGAGCAGTACTTC. This codes for CASGRTVSYEQYF.

Concerning this clone itself: An end of the junction does not agree with germline; a read error may underlie this. The chain couples TRBV2 to TRBJ2-3; unclear D gene. CDR1 and CDR2 (germline): SNHLY, FYNNEI. CDR3 length: 14 amino acids. CDR3 nucleotide sequence: TGTGCAAGCACCTTGTTAAGAGGCACAGATACGCAGTATTTT. It specifies CASTLLRGTDTQYF.

The CDR3 sequence: CASSFGQGRNTIYF. CDR3 sequence (DNA): TGTGCCAGCAGTTTTGGACAGGGGAGAAACACCATATATTTT. This chain uses TRBV2 with TRBJ1-3, with 9 positions matching TRBD1. This CDR3 region has 14 residues. Germline CDR1 reads SNHLY; CDR2 reads FYNNEI. Trimming took 5 bases from V and 5 from J; bases not matched to a gene: 4.

This clone was seen only once. The chain uses TRBV4-1 and TRBJ1-3; 9 bases map to TRBD1. Unmatched junction bases numbered 3, after V lost 1 base and J lost 2 bases. Germline V gene lookup returns CDR1 MGHRA and CDR2 YSYEKL. The length of the CDR3 is 16 residues. The CDR3 protein is CASSQGTGGTGNTIYF. As DNA, the CDR3 is TGCGCCAGCAGCCAAGGCACAGGGGGCACTGGAAACACCATATATTTT.